A selection of T cell receptor beta chains follows, all from one sample in a study of blood T cell repertoires in COVID-19. Libraries were prepared by immunoSEQ multiplex PCR; TCRdb keeps only in-frame clonotypes and omits some of them. The repertoire holds approximately 220,000 clones, with around 84% as singletons. The material sequenced was peripheral blood. The receptors originated from a woman aged 60-75 years who had recovered from COVID-19. Each CDR3 is given with its conserved first and last residue. A D gene is named only where the DNA matches it firmly. The size field is filled for only some rows; it gives once, few, many or a size class.

d_call	clone_size	v_call	j_call	cdr3_aa	cdr3_nt
.	.	TRBV2	TRBJ1-2	CASSENRGGDGYTF	TGTGCCAGCAGTGAAAATCGGGGGGGTGACGGCTACACCTTC
TRBD1	.	TRBV4-3	TRBJ1-1	CASSQPGQLTEAFF	TGCGCCAGCAGCCAGCCGGGACAGTTAACTGAAGCTTTCTTT
.	.	TRBV11-3	TRBJ2-1	CASSSGVNEQFF	TGTGCCAGCAGCTCCGGGGTAAATGAGCAGTTCTTC
TRBD1	.	TRBV5-4	TRBJ1-2	CASSRDRVIGYTF	TGTGCCAGCAGCCGAGACAGGGTGATTGGCTACACCTTC
TRBD2	few	TRBV9	TRBJ2-5	CASSTSGGAQETQYF	TGTGCCAGCAGCACTAGCGGGGGGGCCCAAGAGACCCAGTACTTC
TRBD1	.	TRBV5-1	TRBJ1-1	CASSQRDRAGTEAFF	TGCGCCAGCAGCCAGAGAGACAGGGCAGGCACTGAAGCTTTCTTT
.	.	TRBV21-1	TRBJ2-3	CASSKRAGGTDTQYF	TGTGCCAGCAGCAAAAGGGCGGGGGGGACAGATACGCAGTATTTT
.	once	TRBV27	TRBJ1-1	CASGIGGRGTEAFF	TGTGCCAGCGGGATTGGGGGGCGGGGGACTGAAGCTTTCTTT
TRBD1	few	TRBV19	TRBJ1-6	CASSIGDRGRNSPLHF	TGTGCCAGTAGTATAGGGGACAGGGGACGGAATTCACCCCTCCACTTT
TRBD1	.	TRBV6-4	TRBJ1-2	CASSPDRVDYGYTF	TGTGCCAGCAGTCCCGACAGGGTCGACTATGGCTACACCTTC
.	.	TRBV9	TRBJ2-1	CASSVETPGEQFF	TGTGCCAGCAGCGTAGAAACACCTGGTGAGCAGTTCTTC
TRBD1	.	TRBV2	TRBJ2-1	CASKGTGGHNEQFF	TGTGCCAGCAAGGGGACAGGGGGCCACAATGAGCAGTTCTTC
.	.	TRBV2	TRBJ1-3	CASSAGVLSGNTIYF	TGTGCCAGCAGCGCGGGGGTCCTCTCTGGAAACACCATATATTTT
TRBD1	few	TRBV11-3	TRBJ1-1	CASSYSQGSTEAFF	TGTGCCAGCAGCTACTCACAGGGGAGCACTGAAGCTTTCTTT
TRBD2	.	TRBV4-2	TRBJ2-1	CASSQDFRARGAYNEQFF	TGTGCCAGCAGCCAAGATTTTAGGGCACGGGGGGCCTACAATGAGCAGTTCTTC
.	.	TRBV18	TRBJ2-5	CASSQGVYETQYF	TGTGCCAGCTCACAAGGAGTATACGAGACCCAGTACTTC
TRBD1	.	TRBV10-3	TRBJ1-2	CAIRGGQGEPGYTF	TGTGCCATCAGAGGGGGACAGGGGGAACCTGGCTACACCTTC
TRBD1	.	TRBV5-4	TRBJ2-1	CASSLGTGVHNEQFF	TGTGCCAGCAGCTTGGGTACAGGGGTTCACAATGAGCAGTTCTTC
.	.	TRBV9	TRBJ1-6	CASSQGSLNSPLHF	TGTGCCAGCAGCCAGGGGAGCCTTAATTCACCCCTCCACTTT
TRBD2	.	TRBV6-5	TRBJ2-3	CASSSLAGGSDTQYF	TGTGCCAGCAGTTCATTAGCGGGGGGGTCGGATACGCAGTATTTT
.	.	TRBV9	TRBJ1-1	CASSVGLDREAFF	TGTGCCAGCAGCGTAGGTTTGGACAGAGAAGCTTTCTTT
TRBD1	.	TRBV20-1	TRBJ1-5	CSASSPGRGLGNQPQHF	TGCAGTGCTAGTAGTCCGGGCAGGGGGCTGGGCAATCAGCCCCAGCATTTT
.	.	TRBV4-1	TRBJ2-1	CASSQAGGQYNEQFF	TGCGCCAGCAGCCAAGCGGGGGGACAATACAATGAGCAGTTCTTC
.	.	TRBV6-2/TRBV6-3	TRBJ1-2	CASSYIQGSGYTF	TGTGCCAGCAGTTACATACAGGGAAGCGGCTACACCTTC
.	.	TRBV30	TRBJ1-3	CAWSGAYSGNTIYF	TGTGCCTGGAGTGGGGCTTACTCTGGAAACACCATATATTTT
.	.	TRBV15	TRBJ2-7	CATSRDRAGRYEQYF	TGTGCCACCAGCAGAGATAGGGCGGGTCGCTACGAGCAGTACTTC
TRBD2	.	TRBV15	TRBJ2-3	CATSRDAGGNTQYF	TGTGCCACCAGCAGAGATGCGGGGGGAAATACGCAGTATTTT
.	.	TRBV9	TRBJ2-5	CASSPKSGTLETQYF	TGTGCCAGCAGCCCGAAATCCGGGACACTGGAGACCCAGTACTTC
TRBD1	few	TRBV6-2/TRBV6-3	TRBJ2-7	CASSYAGQGALHEQYF	TGTGCCAGCAGTTACGCTGGACAGGGGGCGCTCCACGAGCAGTACTTC
.	few	TRBV18	TRBJ2-7	CASSPRTYYEQYF	TGTGCCAGCTCACCACGCACTTACTACGAGCAGTACTTC
.	.	TRBV10-3	TRBJ1-2	CAISETAGGYGYTF	TGTGCCATCAGTGAGACTGCTGGGGGGTATGGCTACACCTTC
TRBD1	.	TRBV9	TRBJ1-2	CASSASGTGNYGYTF	TGTGCCAGCAGCGCAAGCGGGACAGGGAACTATGGCTACACCTTC